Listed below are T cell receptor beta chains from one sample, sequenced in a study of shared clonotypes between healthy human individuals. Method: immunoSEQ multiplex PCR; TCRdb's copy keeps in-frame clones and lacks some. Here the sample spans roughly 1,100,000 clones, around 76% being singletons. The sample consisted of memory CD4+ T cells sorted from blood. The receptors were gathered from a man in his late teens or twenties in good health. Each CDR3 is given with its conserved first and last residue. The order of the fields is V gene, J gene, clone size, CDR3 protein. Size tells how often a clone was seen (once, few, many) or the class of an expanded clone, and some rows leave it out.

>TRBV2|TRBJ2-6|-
CASSVQGSRGANVLTF
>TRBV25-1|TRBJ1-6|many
CASSPPGSYNSPLHF
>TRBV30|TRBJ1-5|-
CAWSVGTISQPQHF
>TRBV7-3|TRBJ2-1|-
CASTSGSYNEQFF
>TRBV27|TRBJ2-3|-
CASSSPFPGPGDTQYF
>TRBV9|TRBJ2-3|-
CASSVGQSYSSTDTQYF
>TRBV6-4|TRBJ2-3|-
CASRGVGDTQYF
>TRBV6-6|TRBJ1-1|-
CASTGRQQGNTEAFF
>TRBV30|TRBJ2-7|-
CAWSVQGYGEQYF
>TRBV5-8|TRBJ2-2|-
CASSRGTGVGTGELFF
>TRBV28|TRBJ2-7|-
CASSSGQVQSEQYF
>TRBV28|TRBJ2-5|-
CASRDGRETQYF
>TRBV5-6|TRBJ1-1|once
CASSLAGTGGGRHTEAFF
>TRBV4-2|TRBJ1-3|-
CASSQDNLGTGNTIYF
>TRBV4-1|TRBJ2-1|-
CASSQTPGLASYNEQFF
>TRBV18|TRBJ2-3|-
CASSPPGADTQYF
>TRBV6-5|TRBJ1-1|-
CASSRGQNTEAFF
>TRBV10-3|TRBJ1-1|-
CALAGGENTEAFF
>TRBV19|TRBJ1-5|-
CATCPGLYSNQPQHF
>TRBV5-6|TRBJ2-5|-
CASSLEETQYF
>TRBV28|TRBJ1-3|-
CASLTTGGRDTIYF
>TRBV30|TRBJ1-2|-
CAWIGRNYGYTF
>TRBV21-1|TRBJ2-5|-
CASSKGHGQETQYF
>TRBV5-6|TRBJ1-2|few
CASSPTTWGLLNYGYTF
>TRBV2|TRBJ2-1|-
CASTRSGGAPNEQFF
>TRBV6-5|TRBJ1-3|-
CASRSPGMYGNTIYF
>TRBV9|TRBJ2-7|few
CASSGAGAYEQYF
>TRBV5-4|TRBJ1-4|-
CASSIPGEGKLFF
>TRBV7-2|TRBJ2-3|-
CASSPYGDTQYF
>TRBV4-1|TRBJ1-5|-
CASSPTGGDGKPQHF
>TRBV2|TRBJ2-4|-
CASSEAIAKNIQYF
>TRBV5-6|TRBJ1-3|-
CASSLRSGAVLRNTIYF
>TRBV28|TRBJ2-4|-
CASSSYRLAGGDIQYF
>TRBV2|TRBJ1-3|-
CASNWGDGNTIYF
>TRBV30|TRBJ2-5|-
CAWRSGTSGIQETQYF
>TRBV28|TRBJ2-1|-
CASSFVAERPSSYNEQFF
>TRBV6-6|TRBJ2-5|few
CASSHQSETQYF
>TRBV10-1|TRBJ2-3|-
CASSDLLGARTDTQYF
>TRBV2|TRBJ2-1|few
CASSEKSGGAFNEQFF
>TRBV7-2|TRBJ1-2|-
CASSSPGEDTF
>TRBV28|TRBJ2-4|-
CASSSTVTGQGYF
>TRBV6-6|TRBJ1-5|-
CASSYSIGGRQPQHF
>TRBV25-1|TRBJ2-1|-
CASSELGTLSSYNEQFF
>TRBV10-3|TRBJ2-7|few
CAIRSGQGVYEQYF
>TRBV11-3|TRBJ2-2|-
CASTPNGGGTGELFF
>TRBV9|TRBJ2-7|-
CASSVALGKYEQYF
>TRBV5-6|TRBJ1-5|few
CASSLGNNQPQHF
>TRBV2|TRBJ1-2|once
CASSPDGGADGYTF
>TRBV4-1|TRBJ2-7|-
CASSRGAGGQYEQYF